These T cell receptor beta chains were read from a single sample in a study of technical replicates of blood from a handful of donors. Profiled with immunoSEQ multiplex PCR; TCRdb holds only in-frame clones, not every one. The data hold 60,000 or so clones, with more than 75% observed a single time. The sequenced sample consisted of PBMCs. These receptors all stem from a human donor in good health. Some clones in this sample may be carry-over from other donors' samples. Both conserved end residues are part of each CDR3. The order of the fields is clone size, V gene, D gene, J gene, CDR3 protein, CDR3 DNA. The D gene is left open where the match is weak. Clone size appears in some rows only: once, few, many, or a class for an expanded clone.

>.|TRBV6-1|.|TRBJ2-6
CASSEESYKTTSGANVLTF
TGTGCCAGCAGTGAAGAGTCATATAAGACTACCTCTGGGGCCAACGTCCTGACTTTC
>.|TRBV4-3|TRBD2|TRBJ2-1
CASSQETAGGYNEQFF
TGCGCCAGCAGCCAAGAGACGGCGGGAGGTTACAATGAGCAGTTCTTC
>once|TRBV7-2|.|TRBJ1-1
CASSTQPGAEAFF
TGTGCCAGCAGCACTCAGCCGGGGGCTGAAGCTTTCTTT
>once|TRBV7-8|.|TRBJ2-7
CASSLSQGYEQYF
TGTGCCAGCAGCCTATCACAGGGATACGAGCAGTACTTC
>.|TRBV7-3|.|TRBJ2-2
CASSPQILANTGELFF
TGTGCCAGCAGCCCCCAAATCCTAGCTAACACCGGGGAGCTGTTTTTT
>.|TRBV7-2|TRBD1|TRBJ2-7
CASSRTGLYEQYF
TGTGCCAGCAGCCGGACAGGTCTCTACGAGCAGTACTTC
>.|TRBV6-6|.|TRBJ2-7
CASRAEAYEQYF
TGTGCCAGCAGGGCGGAGGCCTACGAGCAGTACTTC
>.|TRBV19|.|TRBJ1-5
CASRGPNQPQHF
TGTGCCAGCCGCGGGCCCAATCAGCCCCAGCATTTT
>.|TRBV1|.|TRBJ2-7
CTSSQESEGTYEQYF
TGCACCAGCAGCCAAGAGTCGGAGGGAACCTACGAGCAGTACTTC
>.|TRBV21-1|.|TRBJ1-3
CAISKVGGTSSGNTIYF
TGTGCCATCAGCAAAGTCGGGGGTACGAGCTCTGGAAACACCATATATTTT
>.|TRBV7-2|TRBD2|TRBJ2-4
CASSFATSGILAKNIQYF
TGTGCCAGCAGCTTTGCGACTAGCGGGATTCTGGCCAAAAACATTCAGTACTTC
>.|TRBV7-3|.|TRBJ2-1
CASSLVESGNEQFF
TGTGCCAGCAGCTTAGTAGAGTCGGGCAATGAGCAGTTCTTC
>.|TRBV25-1|.|TRBJ1-2
CASSETVRGYGYTF
TGTGCCAGCAGTGAGACGGTGCGGGGCTATGGCTACACCTTC
>.|TRBV7-9|TRBD1|TRBJ2-7
CASSPAWGGDRGTYEQYF
TGTGCCAGCAGCCCGGCTTGGGGGGGGGACAGGGGAACTTACGAGCAGTACTTC
>.|TRBV18|.|TRBJ2-2
CASSRDTNTGELFF
TGTGCCAGCTCACGGGACACAAACACCGGGGAGCTGTTTTTT
>.|TRBV4-2|.|TRBJ1-3
CASSQDSPTAGNTIYF
TGTGCCAGCAGCCAAGATTCTCCAACAGCAGGAAACACCATATATTTT
>.|TRBV6-5|.|TRBJ1-1
CASGRPRAEAFF
TGTGCCAGCGGGCGCCCGAGGGCTGAAGCTTTCTTT
>.|TRBV7-8|.|TRBJ2-7
CASSPLAGGKQYF
TGTGCCAGCAGCCCTCTTGCGGGTGGCAAGCAGTACTTC
>.|TRBV7-9|.|TRBJ1-4
CASSLVSGSTNEKLFF
TGTGCCAGCAGCTTAGTGAGCGGTTCAACTAATGAAAAACTGTTTTTT
>.|TRBV4-3|TRBD2|TRBJ2-1
CASSQDIGWTSGSYNEQFF
TGCGCCAGCAGCCAAGATATCGGGTGGACTAGCGGGAGTTACAATGAGCAGTTCTTC
>.|TRBV4-3|.|TRBJ2-7
CASSQFVGEYEQYF
TGCGCCAGCAGCCAGTTCGTCGGGGAATACGAGCAGTACTTC
>.|TRBV29-1|.|TRBJ2-3
CSVLRTDTQYF
TGCAGCGTTCTTCGCACAGATACGCAGTATTTT
>.|TRBV11-2|TRBD1|TRBJ1-1
CASSLGGRGSLNTEAFF
TGTGCCAGCAGCTTAGGAGGCAGGGGGTCGTTGAACACTGAAGCTTTCTTT